This T cell receptor beta chain is from a study of persistence of HIV-infected CD4 T cells. A note on this clone: What it binds is not known.

The study, taken as a whole, reports: Compared with CD3/CD28-stimulated cells, CMV- and Gag-responding cells showed lower TCRbeta richness.

Germline V lookup: CDR1 SGDLS, CDR2 YYNGEE. J was trimmed by 2 bases and V by 4 bases; bases with no gene match: 5. The CDR3 contains 15 residues. The libraries were made with immunoSEQ version 4 in survey mode. Assay used: immunoSEQ multiplex PCR; TCRdb lists only in-frame clones, some missing. The sample shows fewer than 30,000 clones, more than 75% of them seen only once. The stimulus was lysate of CMV-infected fibroblasts, about 10 ug/mL. CD40L-negative CD69-negative CD45RO-high memory CD4+ T cells were sorted as populations depleted of antigen-responding cells. CD8+ T cells were removed from PBMCs prior to stimulation.

The TCR was taken from an adult man with HIV who was CMV-seropositive. The gene calls are TRBV9 and TRBJ1-3, with 8 positions matching TRBD1. The input for sequencing was CD4+ T cells sorted from PBMCs after 18-hour stimulation, taken from a patient who received antiretroviral therapy. The CDR3 here is CASSPSQGAGNTIYF. The CDR3 DNA is TGTGCCAGCAGCCCATCACAGGGGGCTGGAAACACCATATATTTT.